A few counts support the clone carrying this T cell receptor (beta chain). Its antigen is undetermined. In germline, CDR1 is DFQATT, CDR2 SNEGSKA (reference sequence). Between the trimmed V and J ends, which lost 6 bases and 3 bases, there was a span of 12 bases. CDR3 size: 12 residues. For TCR beta, libraries came from iRepertoire HTBI primers and Arm-PCR of CDR3 regions. TCRdb ran MiXCR on the multiplex PCR reads and lists one entry per CDR3 protein. The sample consists of fewer than 500,000 distinct CDR3 sequences, roughly 17% of them appearing once. Time point here: newly diagnosed GD, antithyroid drugs for less than 3 months. There was RNA extracted from PBMCs, and the TCR library was made from it. An endocrinology department in Xi'an, China, supplied the patients. These data are taken from a study of regulatory T cells in long-lasting Graves disease. Regarding the study as a whole: TCR diversity was lower in persistent Graves' patients (versus newly diagnosed ones).

This same sample was also part of a study on T cells in Graves' hyperthyroidism and ophthalmopathy. That work states: Patients counted as stable if ophthalmopathy did not develop within 18 months. The study used the HTBI primer set for a first-round RT-PCR of the TCR CDR3.

This sequence originates from a man aged 35 to 55 with Graves disease. The source was peripheral blood mononuclear cells (PBMCs), collected at new diagnosis, from a patient treated with antithyroid drugs. The V gene is TRBV20-1, the J gene TRBJ2-7; unclear D gene. The CDR3 DNA reads as TGCAGTGCCGGGCCAGACGACTACGAGCAGTACTTC. Amino acid sequence: CSAGPDDYEQYF.